What follows are 25 T cell receptor beta chains derived from one specimen sequenced in a study of blood T cell repertoires in COVID-19. Assay used: immunoSEQ multiplex PCR; TCRdb lists only in-frame clones, some missing. The table shows 150,000 to 200,000 clones, with roughly 80% occurring only once. The sample consisted of peripheral blood. The source of these receptors is a man over 45 who had recovered from COVID-19.

The rearrangement links TRBV5-1 to TRBJ2-1; 11 bases align to TRBD2. The CDR3 is 15 residues long. J gave up 4 bases and V 4 bases, and 4 bases lay outside the gene matches. Germline V lookup: CDR1 SGHRS, CDR2 YFSETQ. The CDR3 DNA follows: TGCGCCAGCAGCCTCGGGACTAGCGGTTACAATGAGCAGTTCTTC. It codes for CASSLGTSGYNEQFF.

The chain combines TRBV4-2 with TRBJ2-3; maybe TRBD2 (5 bases). V lost 6 bases and J lost 4, with 14 bases in between. In germline, CDR1 is LGHNA, CDR2 YNFKEQ. The CDR3 loop spans 14 amino acids. The CDR3 nucleotides are TGTGCCAGCAGTGTGGGAGAAGGAGCAGATACGCAGTATTTT. It translates to CASSVGEGADTQYF.

The chain employs TRBV18 and TRBJ1-2; D not resolved. Germline assignment: CDR1 KGHSH and CDR2 LQKENI. CDR3 length equals 15 residues. The V end lost 7 bases, the J end lost 7 bases, and 22 bases lay between the germline ends. The DNA for the CDR3 is TGTGCCAGCTTAACAGACCTGGCCGCCCCTGGTGGCTACACCTTC. It is translated as CASLTDLAAPGGYTF.

CDR3 sequence: CATYSAGERQETQYF. DNA of the CDR3: TGTGCCACCTATTCAGCGGGAGAGCGGCAAGAGACCCAGTACTTC. This chain connects TRBV28 to TRBJ2-5; TRBD2 agrees at 8 bases. The CDR3 runs to 15 residues. The V segment lost 10 bases and the J segment 2 bases; nucleotides outside the gene matches: 12. Germline CDR1 and CDR2: MDHEN and SYDVKM.

The chain has TRBV19 and TRBJ1-5, with D tentatively TRBD1 (5 bases). Germline V gene lookup returns CDR1 LNHDA and CDR2 SQIVND (reference sequence). The CDR3 is made up of 15 amino acids. Trimming left V 7 bases short and J 6 bases short, with 19 bases between. Here the CDR3 reads CASNGVGASGQPQHF. The CDR3 DNA reads TGTGCCAGTAACGGAGTAGGGGCTAGCGGTCAGCCCCAGCATTTT.

CDR3 region: CASSLGHLNSPLHF. In nucleotides, the CDR3 is TGTGCCAGCAGCTTGGGACACCTAAATTCACCCCTCCACTTT. This chain uses TRBV7-2 with TRBJ1-6; a weak D match, TRBD1 (6 bases). The CDR3 is 14 residues long. CDR1 and CDR2 from the germline V gene are SGHTA and FQGNSA. V was pared by 3 bases and J by 7 bases, with 10 bases between.

This sequence joins TRBV29-1 and TRBJ1-1; 9 bases are a match to TRBD1. CDR3 length equals 14 residues. CDR1 SQVTM and CDR2 ANQGSEA come from the germline V gene. With 1 base clipped from V and 6 bases from J, the junction kept 6 bases outside the gene matches. CDR3 in DNA: TGCAGCGTTGAAGTCGACAGGGGGATTGCTGAAGCTTTCTTT. Residues: CSVEVDRGIAEAFF.

The chain employs TRBV15 and TRBJ1-2; a weak D match, TRBD1 (6 bases). The CDR3 has 16 residues. Per the germline V gene, CDR1 is LNHNV and CDR2 is YYDKDF (reference sequence). Trimming removed 0 bases from V and 4 bases from J, with 15 bases in between. The CDR3 sequence is CATSRDGRGGGYGYTF. In DNA, the CDR3 is TGTGCCACCAGCAGAGATGGTCGGGGAGGGGGCTATGGCTACACCTTC.

V is TRBV13 and J is TRBJ2-2; 12 bases match TRBD2. CDR1 is PRHDT, CDR2 FYEKMQ, per germline (reference sequence). Trimming took 5 bases from V and 7 from J; bases not matched to a gene: 5. The CDR3 length is 15 residues. The CDR3 protein is CASSRLAGEVGELFF. CDR3 DNA sequence: TGTGCCAGCAGCAGACTAGCGGGAGAGGTCGGGGAGCTGTTTTTT.

V gene TRBV9 combines with J gene TRBJ2-5; 8 bases match TRBD2. Germline-derived CDR1 and CDR2 are SGDLS and YYNGEE. V lost 3 bases to trimming and J lost 2 bases; unmatched junction nucleotides: 0. This CDR3 comprises 13 residues. This CDR3 is CASSGLAQETQYF. CDR3 DNA: TGTGCCAGCAGCGGACTAGCGCAAGAGACCCAGTACTTC.

In its sample, this clone was seen once. J is TRBJ1-2 and V is TRBV6-5, with D hard to call. The V end was cut by 6 bases, the J end by 6 bases, with 11 bases between. The CDR3 length is 12 residues. Germline CDR1 MNHEY, CDR2 SVGAGI. CDR3 sequence (DNA): TGTGCCAGCAGCCCGCACATGAATGGCTACACCTTC. Its translation: CASSPHMNGYTF.

This chain connects TRBV3-1 (or the pseudogene TRBV3-2) to TRBJ2-7, with D possibly TRBD2 on 5 matching bases. This CDR3 comprises 17 residues. V lost 0 bases and J lost 2, with 17 bases in between. Per germline, CDR1 LGHDT and CDR2 YNNKEL (reference sequence). CDR3 sequence reads: CASSQERLSGSPYEQYF. CDR3 in DNA: TGTGCCAGCAGCCAAGAACGGCTAAGCGGATCTCCCTACGAGCAGTACTTC.

This chain uses TRBV10-3 with TRBJ1-2, with 8 bases identical to TRBD1. Germline CDR1 reads ENHRY; CDR2 reads SYGVKD. V shed 8 bases and J 8 bases; nucleotides not matched to a gene: 13. The CDR3 is made up of 14 amino acids. CDR3 loop: CAIDRGATPRGYTF. The CDR3 nucleotides are TGTGCCATCGACAGGGGCGCGACACCTCGGGGCTACACCTTC.

The gene calls are TRBV30 and TRBJ2-7; 9 bases are a match to TRBD2. The length of the CDR3 is 14 residues. The germline gives CDR1 GTSNPN, CDR2 SVGIG (reference sequence). The junction had 12 bases not matched to a gene; V was cut back by 5 bases and J by 7 bases. In DNA form, the CDR3 reads TGTGCCTGGGGGGGAACTAGCGGGCGGTTGGAGCAGTACTTC. Translation gives CAWGGTSGRLEQYF.

The chain couples TRBV30 to TRBJ1-2; 7 nucleotides match TRBD1. V was clipped by 5 bases and J by 2 bases; unmatched bases: 5. This CDR3 is built from 13 residues. Germline assignment: CDR1 GTSNPN and CDR2 SVGIG (reference sequence). The CDR3 nucleotides read TGTGCCTGGGGTCGGGACAGCAACTATGGCTACACCTTC. Amino acid sequence: CAWGRDSNYGYTF.

This clone was recorded many times. The chain links TRBV5-1 to TRBJ2-7; 8 nucleotides match TRBD2. The CDR3 is made up of 15 amino acids. Germline CDR1 and CDR2: SGHRS and YFSETQ. The junction had 10 bases not matched to a gene; V was cut back by 4 bases and J by 4 bases. CDR3 loop: CASSPSGTSSYEQYF. The CDR3 coding sequence is TGCGCCAGCAGCCCCTCCGGGACTAGTTCGTACGAGCAGTACTTC. Combining the CDR3 with reference TRBV5-1 and TRBJ2-7 gives the whole variable domain KAGVTQTPRYLIKTRGQQVTLSCSPISGHRSVSWYQQTPGQGLQFLFEYFSETQRNKGNFPGRFSGRQFSNSRSEMNVSTLELGDSALYLCASSPSGTSSYEQYFGPGTRLTVT.

This chain connects TRBV24-1 to TRBJ2-3; D perhaps matches TRBD1 (7 bases). The CDR3 extends over 13 amino acids. Trimming took off 9 bases at V and 3 bases at J, with 12 bases between the two ends. CDR1 and CDR2 (germline): KGHDR, SFDVKD. This CDR3 is CATGPGGTDTQYF. The CDR3 DNA sequence: TGTGCCACCGGCCCAGGGGGGACAGATACGCAGTATTTT.

This clone turned up a few times. The rearrangement links TRBV5-5 to TRBJ2-7, with D tentatively TRBD2 (6 bases). Germline CDR1 reads SGHKS; CDR2 reads YYEKEE (reference sequence). Trimming cost V 4 bases and J 4 bases, with 18 bases left between them. The CDR3 length is 15 residues. The CDR3 loop reads CASSASARDGYEQYF. DNA of the CDR3: TGTGCCAGCAGCGCCTCGGCGCGGGATGGGTACGAGCAGTACTTC.

CDR3 bases: TGTGCCAGCAGCGTAGGGAGGACCTCAGAGACCCAGTACTTC. It encodes CASSVGRTSETQYF. The chain is built from TRBV9 and TRBJ2-5; D might be TRBD2 (5 bases). The CDR3 is 14 residues long. Per germline, CDR1 SGDLS and CDR2 YYNGEE. V lost 0 bases, J lost 4 bases, and 10 bases lay in between.

V gene TRBV9 combines with J gene TRBJ2-1; 13 nucleotides agree with TRBD2. Germline-derived CDR1 and CDR2 are SGDLS and YYNGEE. The junction had 8 bases not matched to a gene; V was cut back by 0 bases and J by 8 bases. CDR3 size: 17 residues. In DNA, the CDR3 is TGTGCCAGCAGCGTAGCTTACGGACTAGCGGGAGCGGATGAGCAGTTCTTC. Amino acid sequence: CASSVAYGLAGADEQFF.

This chain links TRBV7-8 with TRBJ2-2, with TRBD1 matching 7 bases. Unmatched junction bases numbered 4, after V lost 8 bases and J lost 1 base. The CDR3 runs to 14 residues. The germline CDR1 and CDR2 sequences are SGHVS and FQNEAQ. CDR3 loop: CASVDRRNTGELFF. DNA for the CDR3: TGTGCCAGCGTGGACAGGAGGAACACCGGGGAGCTGTTTTTT.

This chain joins TRBV7-2 and TRBJ2-7, with D uncertain. CDR1 and CDR2 from the germline V gene are SGHTA and FQGNSA. The CDR3 covers 13 residues. Trimming left V 5 bases short and J 3 bases short, with 11 bases between. CDR3 amino acids: CASSPSKNYEQYF. The CDR3 DNA reads as TGTGCCAGCAGCCCGAGCAAAAACTACGAGCAGTACTTC.

The J gene is TRBJ2-1, the V gene TRBV20-1; possibly TRBD2 for D (6 bases). The CDR3 is 17 amino acids. Trimming removed 3 bases from V and 0 bases from J, with 18 bases in between. Germline V gives CDR1 DFQATT, CDR2 SNEGSKA (reference sequence). The chain's CDR3 is CSASEISRGISYNEQFF. The CDR3 DNA is TGCAGTGCTAGTGAAATCTCCCGGGGGATCTCCTACAATGAGCAGTTCTTC.

This clone appeared a few times. The J gene is TRBJ2-4, the V gene TRBV19; 9 positions agree with TRBD2. There are 15 residues in the CDR3. From germline, CDR1 is LNHDA and CDR2 SQIVND (reference sequence). The V segment lost 4 bases and the J segment 9 bases; nucleotides outside the gene matches: 10. The CDR3 DNA is TGTGCCAGTAGTACAAAGGGACTAGCCAGTTTCATTCAGTACTTC. It translates to CASSTKGLASFIQYF. The full variable domain, in which reference TRBV19 and TRBJ2-4 provide the parts outside the CDR3, is DGGITQSPKYLFRKEGQNVTLSCEQNLNHDAMYWYRQDPGQGLRLIYYSQIVNDFQKGDIAEGYSVSREKKESFPLTVTSAQKNPTAFYLCASSTKGLASFIQYFGAGTRLSVL.

The chain joins TRBV18 to TRBJ2-5; 10 nucleotides match TRBD1. This CDR3 has 15 residues. In germline, CDR1 is KGHSH, CDR2 LQKENI. V shed 3 bases, J shed 5 bases, and the junction held 6 bases outside the gene matches. The CDR3 DNA reads as TGTGCCAGCTCACCGGGGACAGGGGTTCCGGAGACCCAGTACTTC. Its protein is CASSPGTGVPETQYF.